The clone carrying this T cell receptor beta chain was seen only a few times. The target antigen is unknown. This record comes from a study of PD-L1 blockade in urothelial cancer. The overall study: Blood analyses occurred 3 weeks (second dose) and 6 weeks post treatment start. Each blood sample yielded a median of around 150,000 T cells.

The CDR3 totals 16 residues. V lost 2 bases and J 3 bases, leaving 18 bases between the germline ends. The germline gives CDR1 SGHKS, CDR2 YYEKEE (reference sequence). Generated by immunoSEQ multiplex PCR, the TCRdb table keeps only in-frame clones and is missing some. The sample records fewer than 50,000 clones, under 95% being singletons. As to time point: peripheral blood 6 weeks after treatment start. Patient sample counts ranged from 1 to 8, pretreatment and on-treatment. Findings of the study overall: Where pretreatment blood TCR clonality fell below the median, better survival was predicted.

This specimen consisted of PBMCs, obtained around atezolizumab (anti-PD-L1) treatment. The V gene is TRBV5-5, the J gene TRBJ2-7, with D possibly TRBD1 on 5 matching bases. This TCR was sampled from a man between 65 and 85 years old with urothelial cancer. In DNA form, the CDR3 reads TGTGCCAGCAGCTTCTTCCCAGGGTATTCAGTCTACGAGCAGTACTTC. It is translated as CASSFFPGYSVYEQYF. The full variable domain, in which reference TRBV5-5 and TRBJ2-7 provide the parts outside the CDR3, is DAGVTQSPTHLIKTRGQQVTLRCSPISGHKSVSWYQQVLGQGPQFIFQYYEKEERGRGNFPDRFSARQFPNYSSELNVNALLLGDSALYLCASSFFPGYSVYEQYFGPGTRLTVT.